The 28 T cell receptor beta chains below come from one sample, sequenced in a study of metastatic and nonmetastatic thyroid tumors. Each patient went into thyroid surgery without having received any treatment. MiXCR re-clonotyped the PCR reads for TCRdb. The sample records under 100,000 clones, around 7.8% being singletons. Sample: blood. Receptors originate from a female donor with papillary thyroid cancer or a benign thyroid nodule (not recorded which). Some clones in this sample may be carry-over from other donors' samples.

This clone has only a few counts. The rearrangement uses TRBV27 and TRBJ2-3, with TRBD1 matching 8 bases. Trimming at V came to 7 bases and at J to 2 bases, leaving 11 bases not matched to a gene. Per the germline V gene, CDR1 is MNHEY and CDR2 is SMNVEV (reference sequence). This CDR3 region has 16 residues. CDR3 residues: CASIKDDRGVTDTQYF. The CDR3 bases are TGTGCCAGCATAAAGGATGACAGGGGCGTCACAGATACGCAGTATTTT.

The table lists this clone with many counts. The chain carries TRBV20-1 and TRBJ2-1, with D maybe TRBD1 (5 bases). Per the germline V gene, CDR1 is DFQATT and CDR2 is SNEGSKA (reference sequence). V shed 4 bases and J shed 0 bases, with 10 bases lying between them. The CDR3 extends over 14 amino acids. CDR3 amino acids: CSATRQSSYNEQFF. The CDR3 nucleotides are TGCAGTGCTACTAGACAGAGCTCCTACAATGAGCAGTTCTTC.

The chain uses TRBV6-1 and TRBJ2-2; D not certain. With 5 bases removed from V and 6 bases from J, the gap between germline ends came to 7 bases. Per the germline V gene, CDR1 is MNHNS and CDR2 is SASEGT. This CDR3 is 12 amino acids long. In DNA form, the CDR3 reads TGTGCCAGCAGTCGGCCTGCCGGGGAGCTGTTTTTT. The encoded protein is CASSRPAGELFF.

The CDR3 here is CASMRGQASYEQYF. In DNA form, the CDR3 reads TGTGCCAGCATGCGAGGGCAGGCTTCCTACGAGCAGTACTTC. The chain uses TRBV2 and TRBJ2-7, with TRBD2 as a possible D gene (5 bases). With 7 bases removed from V and 1 base from J, the gap between germline ends came to 14 bases. Germline V CDR1 and CDR2: SNHLY, FYNNEI. The CDR3 is 14 residues long.

At least ten counts were recorded for this clone. The chain recombines TRBV4-1 with TRBJ2-3, with D perhaps matching TRBD2 (5 bases). Germline V gene data show CDR1 as MGHRA and CDR2 as YSYEKL. The ends were cut back, 2 bases at V and 4 bases at J, with 25 bases in the middle. The CDR3 is 19 residues long. CDR3: CASSQKDFTRSGSPDTQYF. In DNA, the CDR3 is TGCGCCAGCAGCCAAAAGGACTTTACCAGATCGGGTAGTCCAGATACGCAGTATTTT.

This clone has at least ten counts. This chain uses TRBV7-7 with TRBJ2-7, with 9 bases matching TRBD1. Looked up from germline, CDR1 is SSHAT and CDR2 is FNYEAQ (reference sequence). This CDR3 region has 13 residues. Unmatched junction bases numbered 5, after V lost 5 bases and J lost 6 bases. The CDR3 coding sequence is TGTGCCAGCAGCCGGGACAGGGAGGGCGAGCAGTACTTC. It is translated as CASSRDREGEQYF.

This clone was seen ten or more times. The chain is built from TRBV5-1 and TRBJ1-1, with D perhaps TRBD1 (6 bases). The V gene's germline CDR1 is SGHRS and CDR2 YFSETQ. There are 13 residues in the CDR3. With 4 bases removed from V and 6 bases from J, the gap between germline ends came to 13 bases. CDR3 loop: CASSGDNLAEAFF. For the CDR3, the DNA is TGCGCCAGCAGCGGGGACAATTTGGCTGAAGCTTTCTTT.

This clone has at least ten counts. This chain joins TRBV6-1 and TRBJ2-3, with D maybe TRBD2 (5 bases). Germline lookup yields CDR1 MNHNS and CDR2 SASEGT. This CDR3 has 15 residues. Trimming cost V 5 bases and J 2 bases, with 14 bases left between them. The CDR3 reads CASSLIARYTDTQYF. In DNA, the CDR3 is TGTGCCAGCAGTCTTATAGCGAGATACACAGATACGCAGTATTTT.

This clone was seen many times. The genes are TRBV30 and TRBJ2-2; D gene unclear. CDR3 size: 14 residues. The germline V and J ends were trimmed by 2 bases and 6 bases, with 13 bases remaining between them. Germline V gene data show CDR1 as GTSNPN and CDR2 as SVGIG (reference sequence). CDR3 residues: CAWSTEREAGELFF. The CDR3 DNA sequence: TGTGCCTGGAGTACCGAGCGTGAGGCCGGGGAGCTGTTTTTT.

This clone is medium-sized in the sample. V and J are TRBV6-1 and TRBJ1-3; unclear D gene. The V and J ends lost 1 base and 4 bases respectively, with 8 bases between them. Germline loops: CDR1 MNHNS, CDR2 SASEGT. There are 14 residues in the CDR3. The CDR3 nucleotides read TGTGCCAGCAGTGAAGGAACAGAAGGAAACACCATATATTTT. Protein: CASSEGTEGNTIYF.

To note about this clone: Being one base from a much bigger clone, this may be a read error. The same CDR3 arises from other DNA sequences in this sample as well. CDR3 in amino acids: CASRSGGGFSTDTQYF. CDR3 coding DNA: TGTGCCAGCAGATCAGGAGGGGGGTTTAGCACAGATACGCAGTATTTT. The chain employs TRBV3-1 and TRBJ2-3; D tentatively reads TRBD1 or TRBD2 (6 bases each). Trimming took off 6 bases at V and 0 bases at J, with 16 bases between the two ends. Per the germline V gene, CDR1 is LGHDT and CDR2 is YNNKEL (reference sequence). The CDR3 runs to 16 residues.

The chain is built from TRBV10-2 and TRBJ2-7; no definite D call. V lost 3 bases and J lost 6, with 12 bases in between. The CDR3 length is 13 residues. Germline values: CDR1 WSHSY, CDR2 SAAADI. The CDR3 here is CASSDLGSSEQYF. The CDR3 bases are TGCGCCAGCAGTGACTTGGGAAGTAGCGAGCAGTACTTC.

A remark on this clone: A much more abundant neighbour one base away suggests this may be a read error. This chain connects TRBV6-1 to TRBJ1-2; 7 nucleotides line up with TRBD1. The CDR3 is made up of 13 amino acids. CDR1 and CDR2 (germline): MNHNS, SASEGT. This CDR3 reads CASSATGPDGYNF. In DNA, the CDR3 is TGTGCCAGCAGCGCGACAGGGCCTGATGGCTACAACTTC.

V gene TRBV3-1 combines with J gene TRBJ2-7; TRBD1 matches 9 bases. The germline CDR1 and CDR2 sequences are LGHDT and YNNKEL (reference sequence). The CDR3 extends over 15 amino acids. V was clipped by 4 bases and J by 7 bases; unmatched bases: 11. CDR3 nucleotide sequence: TGTGCCAGCAGCCTGCCGGGACAGGGCTCTGGGGAGCAGTACTTC. It is translated as CASSLPGQGSGEQYF.

At least ten counts were recorded for this clone. The V and J genes are TRBV7-9 and TRBJ1-2; unclear D gene. Per germline, CDR1 SEHNR and CDR2 FQNEAQ (reference sequence). V was trimmed by 5 bases and J by 5 bases, leaving 12 bases between them. CDR3 size: 13 residues. The CDR3 DNA sequence: TGTGCCAGCAGCCCGGGTTACGAGTATGGCTACACCTTC. Its translation: CASSPGYEYGYTF. The full variable domain, with the rest looked up from reference TRBV7-9 and TRBJ1-2, is DTGVSQNPRHKITKRGQNVTFRCDPISEHNRLYWYRQTLGQGPEFLTYFQNEAQLEKSRLLSDRFSAERPKGSFSTLEIQRTEQGDSAMYLCASSPGYEYGYTFGSGTRLTVV.

A word on this clone: Being one base from a much bigger clone, this may be a read error. The CDR3 sequence is CDSSDMAGAKAFF. The CDR3 DNA sequence: TGTGACAGCAGTGACATGGCCGGCGCCAAAGCTTTCTTT. The chain links TRBV6-4 to TRBJ1-1; D remains ambiguous. The CDR3 runs to 13 residues. Germline CDR1 reads MRHNA; CDR2 reads SNTAGT.

This clone was seen repeatedly, ten times or more. The V gene is TRBV12-3 or TRBV12-4, the J gene TRBJ1-2; possible D gene TRBD1, 6 bases. The length of the CDR3 is 14 residues. V lost 3 bases, J lost 7 bases, and 15 bases lay in between. In nucleotides, the CDR3 is TGTGCCAGCAGTTTCGGCCGGGGGCGATTTGGCTACACCTTC. The encoded protein is CASSFGRGRFGYTF.

This clone has a count of ten or more. This CDR3 is CASSEQWIAKNIQYF. The DNA of the CDR3 is TGTGCCAGCAGTGAACAGTGGATAGCCAAAAACATTCAGTACTTC. The gene calls are TRBV6-1 and TRBJ2-4; D gene ambiguous. Germline CDR1 is MNHNS and CDR2 is SASEGT. The CDR3 runs to 15 residues. Between the trimmed V and J ends, which lost 2 bases and 0 bases, there was a span of 8 bases.

This clone was observed a few times. The rearrangement uses TRBV28 and TRBJ1-4; 8 nucleotides agree with TRBD1. The V gene's germline CDR1 is MDHEN and CDR2 SYDVKM. CDR3 size: 14 residues. Trimming cost V 6 bases and J 6 bases; bases outside gene matches: 6. CDR3 loop: CASSTGGRDEKLFF. CDR3 in DNA: TGTGCCAGCAGCACAGGGGGGAGGGATGAAAAACTGTTTTTT.

The table lists this clone with many counts. The gene calls are TRBV15 and TRBJ1-3, with D uncertain. Germline CDR1 LNHNV, CDR2 YYDKDF (reference sequence). Trimming removed 2 bases at V and 0 bases at J, with 11 bases between. The CDR3 has 16 residues. For the CDR3, the DNA is TGTGCCACCAGCAGATCCCAGATAATCTCTGGAAACACCATATATTTT. This gives the protein CATSRSQIISGNTIYF. Full variable domain (missing parts from reference TRBV15 and TRBJ1-3): DAMVIQNPRYQVTQFGKPVTLSCSQTLNHNVMYWYQQKSSQAPKLLFHYYDKDFNNEADTPDNFQSRRPNTSFCFLDIRSPGLGDTAMYLCATSRSQIISGNTIYFGEGSWLTVV.

This clone was picked up many times. This chain links TRBV7-2 with TRBJ1-2; D may be TRBD1 (5 bases). V gave up 5 bases and J gave up 8 bases, with 12 bases separating them. CDR1 is SGHTA and CDR2 is FQGNSA in the germline V gene. This CDR3 comprises 12 residues. CDR3 in amino acids: CASSHQGAGYTF. In nucleotides, the CDR3 is TGTGCCAGCAGCCACCAGGGTGCAGGCTACACCTTC.

This clone occurred many times. J is TRBJ1-2 and V is TRBV2, with unresolved D. CDR1 is SNHLY and CDR2 is FYNNEI in the germline V gene. Trimming pared 4 bases from V and 12 bases from J, leaving 9 bases between. The length of the CDR3 is 10 residues. The CDR3 nucleotides are TGTGCCAGCAGTGCCGGGCAGGACACCTTC. Its protein is CASSAGQDTF.

Notes on this clone: A read error may explain this, as a much larger clone is one base away. The chain joins TRBV24-1 to TRBJ1-5, with D possibly being TRBD1 (5 bases). V dropped 3 bases and J dropped 3 bases, with 17 bases sitting between them. The CDR3 loop spans 17 amino acids. CDR1 KGHDR and CDR2 SFDVKD come from the germline V gene. The CDR3 DNA sequence: TGTGCCACCAGTGATCCCCCTCGGGGCCATTACAATCAGCCCCAGCATTTT. Its protein is CATSDPPRGHYNQPQHF.

This clone was counted ten times or more. The chain couples TRBV5-4 to TRBJ1-6; D may be TRBD1 (5 bases). CDR3 size: 15 residues. V shed 3 bases and J shed 0 bases, with 7 bases lying between them. Per the germline V gene, CDR1 is SGHNT and CDR2 is YYREEE (reference sequence). The CDR3 loop reads CASSSQGSYNSPLHF. The CDR3 DNA sequence: TGTGCCAGCAGCTCCCAGGGCTCCTATAATTCACCCCTCCACTTT. The full variable domain, rest sourced from reference TRBV5-4 and TRBJ1-6, is ETGVTQSPTHLIKTRGQQVTLRCSSQSGHNTVSWYQQALGQGPQFIFQYYREEENGRGNFPPRFSGLQFPNYSSELNVNALELDDSALYLCASSSQGSYNSPLHFGNGTRLTVT.

This clone has a count of ten or more. The rearrangement joins TRBV5-1 to TRBJ1-1, with TRBD1 matching 7 bases. With V trimmed by 4 bases and J by 0 bases, 12 bases remained unmatched. This CDR3 region has 17 residues. Germline V gene data show CDR1 as SGHRS and CDR2 as YFSETQ. Here the CDR3 reads CASSPGPGTAMNTEAFF. Here the CDR3 DNA reads TGCGCCAGCAGCCCTGGTCCCGGGACAGCAATGAACACTGAAGCTTTCTTT.

This chain connects TRBV5-4 to TRBJ2-1; D possibly corresponds to TRBD1 (6 bases). The V gene lost 4 bases and the J gene lost 8 bases, with 13 bases spanning the gap. The germline gives CDR1 SGHNT, CDR2 YYREEE (reference sequence). The CDR3 is 13 amino acids. In DNA, the CDR3 is TGTGCCAGCAGCCCCGCAGGGGTCGATGAGCAGTTCTTC. This sequence encodes CASSPAGVDEQFF. The whole variable domain, remainder taken from reference TRBV5-4 and TRBJ2-1, is ETGVTQSPTHLIKTRGQQVTLRCSSQSGHNTVSWYQQALGQGPQFIFQYYREEENGRGNFPPRFSGLQFPNYSSELNVNALELDDSALYLCASSPAGVDEQFFGPGTRLTVL.

At least ten counts were recorded for this clone. The chain carries TRBV2 and TRBJ2-7; D is ambiguous. CDR1 and CDR2 (germline): SNHLY, FYNNEI. This CDR3 region has 13 residues. V was trimmed by 7 bases and J by 0 bases, leaving 10 bases between them. CDR3 sequence (DNA): TGTGCCAGCAATGGTGTCGGCTCCTACGAGCAGTACTTC. This gives the protein CASNGVGSYEQYF.

This clone was counted only a few times. The rearrangement links TRBV4-2 to TRBJ2-5, with D perhaps matching TRBD1 or TRBD2 (7 bases each). This CDR3 region has 19 residues. V was pared by 4 bases and J by 5 bases, with 29 bases between. In germline, CDR1 is LGHNA, CDR2 YNFKEQ. CDR3 bases: TGTGCCAGCAGCCCAGAGAGGGGGCGGGGGACATCTCCGCGGGAGACCCAGTACTTC. Translating it yields CASSPERGRGTSPRETQYF.